These 5 T cell receptor beta chains originate from one sample sequenced in a study of blood T cells in healthy people across ages. Through a sample-barcoded 5' primer and a J-beta primer mix, a second PCR was run for roughly 7 to 12 cycles. TCRdb redid the calling of the 5' RACE reads with MiXCR, one entry per CDR3 protein. The data hold 1.5 million to 2 million distinct CDR3 sequences, with about 28% observed a single time. The sample taken for sequencing was blood. The receptors here all came from a woman between 25 and 40 years old in good health.

To note about this clonotype: A junction end diverges from the germline sequence, so it may reflect a read error. The chain joins TRBV25-1 to TRBJ2-7; 9 nucleotides match TRBD2. Looked up from germline, CDR1 is MGHDK and CDR2 is SYGVNS. This CDR3 comprises 14 residues. The CDR3: CTSTQAGGDCEQYF. As DNA, the CDR3 is TGTACCAGCACACAAGCGGGAGGAGATTGCGAGCAGTACTTC.

The V call is TRBV30, the J call TRBJ2-3, with TRBD1 matching over 7 bases. Germline V gives CDR1 GTSNPN, CDR2 SVGIG (reference sequence). The length of the CDR3 is 15 residues. V lost 6 bases and J lost 2; bases outside the gene matches: 11. In DNA form, the CDR3 reads TGTGCCTGCCTTCCGGGACAGCTTTCCACAGATACGCAGTATTTT. Translation: CACLPGQLSTDTQYF.

The sample holds one count of this clonotype. A read error may explain this, as a much larger clone is one base away. The chain couples TRBV6-2 or TRBV6-3 to TRBJ1-5, with a tentative D call TRBD1 (6 bases). The CDR3 is 14 amino acids. Germline assignment: CDR1 MNHEY and CDR2 SVGEGT. The CDR3 loop is CAGSPQGGNQPQHF. The CDR3 bases are TGTGCCGGCAGCCCACAGGGTGGCAATCAGCCCCAGCATTTT.

The rearrangement links TRBV5-4 to TRBJ2-3; tentative D call: TRBD1 (6 bases). The CDR3 consists of 14 residues. Per the germline V gene, CDR1 is SGHNT and CDR2 is YYREEE (reference sequence). With 6 bases removed from V and 5 bases from J, the gap between germline ends came to 16 bases. In DNA form, the CDR3 reads TGTGCCAGCAAAACAGGGAGAGGACTAGATACGCAGTATTTT. It translates to CASKTGRGLDTQYF. Full variable domain (missing parts from reference TRBV5-4 and TRBJ2-3): ETGVTQSPTHLIKTRGQQVTLRCSSQSGHNTVSWYQQALGQGPQFIFQYYREEENGRGNFPPRFSGLQFPNYSSELNVNALELDDSALYLCASKTGRGLDTQYFGPGTRLTVL.

This chain connects TRBV29-1 to TRBJ2-4; TRBD1 agrees at 7 bases. The DNA matches TRBJ2-7 better at its end, which makes the J call doubtful. This CDR3 contains 14 residues. Per germline, CDR1 SQVTM and CDR2 ANQGSEA. The CDR3 DNA reads TGCAGCGTTGGGTTGGCAGGGGGTGCCTACGAGCAGTACTTC. Its translation: CSVGLAGGAYEQYF.